The entry that follows covers one T cell receptor beta chain sequence. Repertoires were generated with immunoSEQ multiplex PCR, while TCRdb's copy carries only in-frame clones and drops some. In the table there are 85,000 to 130,000 clones, roughly 87% of which are singletons. This entry belongs to a study of blood T cell repertoires in COVID-19. Study background: Collection of acute and convalescent COVID-19 samples took place in the United States, Italy and Spain. In each case, the material was cDNA or gDNA derived from T cells, B-cell-depleted T cells, or PBMCs.

The sequence was obtained from a woman in her fifties or sixties with acute or convalescent COVID-19. Sequences were obtained from peripheral blood.

The chain's CDR3 is CASSLRQGARDEQFF. CDR3 bases: TGCGCCAGCAGCTTGAGACAGGGGGCGCGGGATGAGCAGTTCTTC. This sequence joins TRBV5-1 and TRBJ2-1, with 10 bases matching TRBD1. The length of the CDR3 is 15 residues. V gave up 1 base and J gave up 8 bases; unmatched junction bases: 6. Germline V lookup: CDR1 SGHRS, CDR2 YFSETQ.